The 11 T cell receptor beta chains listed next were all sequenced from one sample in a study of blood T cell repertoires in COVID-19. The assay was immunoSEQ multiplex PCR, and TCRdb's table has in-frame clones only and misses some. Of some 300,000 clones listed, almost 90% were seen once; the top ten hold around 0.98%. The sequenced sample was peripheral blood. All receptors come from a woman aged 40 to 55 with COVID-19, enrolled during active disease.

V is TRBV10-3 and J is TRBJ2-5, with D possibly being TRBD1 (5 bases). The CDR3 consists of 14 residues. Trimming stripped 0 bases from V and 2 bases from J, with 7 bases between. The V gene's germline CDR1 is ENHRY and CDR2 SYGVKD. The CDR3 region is CAISESKGQETQYF. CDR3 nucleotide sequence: TGTGCCATCAGTGAGTCTAAGGGGCAAGAGACCCAGTACTTC.

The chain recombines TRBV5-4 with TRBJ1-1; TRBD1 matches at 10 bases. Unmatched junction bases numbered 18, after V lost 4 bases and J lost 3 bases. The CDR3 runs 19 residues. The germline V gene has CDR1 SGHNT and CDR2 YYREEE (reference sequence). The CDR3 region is CASSGGTGAAGGFHTEAFF. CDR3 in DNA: TGTGCCAGCAGCGGAGGGACAGGGGCTGCAGGAGGGTTTCACACTGAAGCTTTCTTT.

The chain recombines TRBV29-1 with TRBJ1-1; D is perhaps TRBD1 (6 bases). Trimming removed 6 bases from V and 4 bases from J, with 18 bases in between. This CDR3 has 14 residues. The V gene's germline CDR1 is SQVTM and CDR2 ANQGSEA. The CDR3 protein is CSVKWGLGATEAFF. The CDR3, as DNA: TGCAGCGTAAAGTGGGGCCTGGGGGCCACTGAAGCTTTCTTT.

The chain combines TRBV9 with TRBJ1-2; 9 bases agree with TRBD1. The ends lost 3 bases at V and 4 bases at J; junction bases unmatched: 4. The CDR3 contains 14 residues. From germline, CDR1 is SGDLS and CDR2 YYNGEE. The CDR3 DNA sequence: TGTGCCAGCAGCGCAACAGGGGGCCCCTATGGCTACACCTTC. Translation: CASSATGGPYGYTF. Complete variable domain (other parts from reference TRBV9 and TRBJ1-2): DSGVTQTPKHLITATGQRVTLRCSPRSGDLSVYWYQQSLDQGLQFLIQYYNGEERAKGNILERFSAQQFPDLHSELNLSSLELGDSALYFCASSATGGPYGYTFGSGTRLTVV.

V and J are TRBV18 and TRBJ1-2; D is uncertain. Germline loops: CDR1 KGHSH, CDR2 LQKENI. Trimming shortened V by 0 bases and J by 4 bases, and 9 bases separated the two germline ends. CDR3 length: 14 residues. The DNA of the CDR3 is TGTGCCAGCTCACCACCAACTCAACCCTATGGCTACACCTTC. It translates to CASSPPTQPYGYTF.

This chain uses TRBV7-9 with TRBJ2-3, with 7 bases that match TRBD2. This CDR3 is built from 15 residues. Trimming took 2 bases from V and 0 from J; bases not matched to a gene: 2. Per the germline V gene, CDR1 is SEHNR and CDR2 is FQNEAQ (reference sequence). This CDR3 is CASSLILASTDTQYF. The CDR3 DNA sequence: TGTGCCAGCAGCTTAATACTAGCGAGCACAGATACGCAGTATTTT. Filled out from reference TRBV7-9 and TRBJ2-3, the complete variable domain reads DTGVSQNPRHKITKRGQNVTFRCDPISEHNRLYWYRQTLGQGPEFLTYFQNEAQLEKSRLLSDRFSAERPKGSFSTLEIQRTEQGDSAMYLCASSLILASTDTQYFGPGTRLTVL.

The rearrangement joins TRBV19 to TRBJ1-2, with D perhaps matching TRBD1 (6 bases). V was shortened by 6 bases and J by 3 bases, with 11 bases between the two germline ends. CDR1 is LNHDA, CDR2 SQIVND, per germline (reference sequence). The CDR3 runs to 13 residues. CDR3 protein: CASSTQGYYGYTF. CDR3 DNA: TGTGCCAGTAGCACACAGGGCTACTATGGCTACACCTTC.

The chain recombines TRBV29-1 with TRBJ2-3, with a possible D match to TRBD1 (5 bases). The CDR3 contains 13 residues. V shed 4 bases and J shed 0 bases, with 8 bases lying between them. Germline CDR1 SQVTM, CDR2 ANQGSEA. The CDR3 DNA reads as TGCAGCGTTGGCAGGGCTAGCACAGATACGCAGTATTTT. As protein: CSVGRASTDTQYF.

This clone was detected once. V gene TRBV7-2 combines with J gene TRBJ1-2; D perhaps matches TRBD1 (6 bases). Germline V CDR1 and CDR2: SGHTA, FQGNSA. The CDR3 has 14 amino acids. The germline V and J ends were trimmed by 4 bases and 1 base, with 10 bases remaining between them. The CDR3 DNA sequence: TGTGCCAGCAGCTCGGACAGACATAACTATGGCTACACCTTC. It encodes CASSSDRHNYGYTF.

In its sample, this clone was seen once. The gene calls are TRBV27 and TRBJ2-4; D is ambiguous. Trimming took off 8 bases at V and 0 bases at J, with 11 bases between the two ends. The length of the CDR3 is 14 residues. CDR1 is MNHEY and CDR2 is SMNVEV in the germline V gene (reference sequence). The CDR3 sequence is CASRSFLAKNIQYF. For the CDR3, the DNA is TGTGCCAGCCGGAGTTTTCTAGCCAAAAACATTCAGTACTTC.

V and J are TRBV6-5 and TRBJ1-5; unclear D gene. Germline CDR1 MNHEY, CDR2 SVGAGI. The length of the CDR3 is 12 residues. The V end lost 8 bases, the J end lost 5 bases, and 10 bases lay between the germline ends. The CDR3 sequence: CASGDGYQPQHF. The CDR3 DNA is TGTGCCAGCGGAGACGGCTATCAGCCCCAGCATTTT.